This is a list of T cell receptor beta chains from one sample in a study of T cell repertoires in cytomegalovirus infection. TCRdb fed the reads into MiXCR, producing one record per CDR3 protein. The sample lists about 400,000 distinct CDR3 sequences; about 32% were seen once. These receptors are not linked to any known antigen. The source material was cultured PBMCs, sampled from culture after CMV antigen stimulation. The receptors originated from a human donor in good health (CMV status not recorded). Some clones in this sample may be carry-over from other donors' samples. The conserved cysteine and the conserved F or W are not part of the CDR3 here. Fields, in order: V gene, CDR3 protein.

TRBV7-2	ASSLRTGYNEKLF
TRBV4-2	ASSQVTVNNPAKAF
TRBV7-8	ASSLYLAGVREQF
TRBV19	ASSPGQSSYNEQF
TRBV10-3	AIRAGAGETQY
TRBV10-3	AISEGGRGETQY
TRBV19	ARATGNGTGELF
TRBV6-1	ASSSWTSQETQY
TRBV7-2	ASSPGHGMNQPQH
TRBV6-2/TRBV6-3	ASSYVFSGFLGLNTEAF
TRBV11-3	ASSLWTDDQETQY
TRBV7-6	ASSKTQPPWQETQY
TRBV11-2	ASSNPLSSYNEQF
TRBV20-1	SALGPGGTDTQY
TRBV11-2	ASSAIAKNIQY
TRBV15	ATSREGDRGNTIY
TRBV7-2	ASSLTGATEAF
TRBV7-8	ASSSTGGRNTEAF
TRBV19	ASSMRQGASNQPQH
TRBV9	ASSVRFAGGSYNEQF
TRBV7-6	ASSYRDPTDTQY
TRBV12-3/TRBV12-4	ASRRSADTQY
TRBV19	ASRHRGGTEAF
TRBV5-1	ASAAANEQF
TRBV7-8	ASSLVQEAYEQY
TRBV12-3/TRBV12-4	ASRGPWGDTQY
TRBV6-2/TRBV6-3	ASSPMRPGELF
TRBV23-1	ASSQSARDRGKTNQPQH
TRBV12-3/TRBV12-4	ASSLEVAKNIQY
TRBV19	ASSVGRNYGYT
TRBV7-2	ASSSPGTLGGETQY
TRBV7-9	ASSFGLAEETQY
TRBV12-3/TRBV12-4	ASSRDSPRDEQF
TRBV28	ASSSSWDIQY
TRBV7-6	ASSLIRGTQY
TRBV11-2	ASSFGGRKYGYT
TRBV20-1	SAKVTGLGFTEAF
TRBV27	ASSLANPRYSNQPQH
TRBV7-6	ASSPLAGVPDTQY
TRBV6-5	ASRDTGTDTQY
TRBV7-2	ASSPLAGRDTQY